Below, 20 T cell receptor beta chains from the same sample are listed, as sequenced in a study of human T cells and chemical hapten exposure. Documented time point: pre-sensitization, week 0. Treatment described: therapeutic diphenylcyclopropenone sensitization with weekly scalp DPC. MiXCR, run by TCRdb on the RACE reads, gives a single entry per CDR3 protein. In the table there are a few hundred thousand distinct CDR3 sequences, about 9% of which are singletons. This specimen was whole blood, taken in connection with sensitization to the hapten diphenylcyclopropenone (DPC). The receptors originated from a woman aged 40 to 50 with alopecia areata. Some clones in this sample may be carry-over from other donors' samples.

This clonotype was observed a few times. The V gene is TRBV7-9, the J gene TRBJ1-1; D not certain. This CDR3 has 12 amino acids. Germline CDR1 and CDR2: SEHNR and FQNEAQ (reference sequence). Trimming pared 5 bases from V and 3 bases from J, leaving 7 bases between. This CDR3 is CASSPGHTEAFF. CDR3 DNA sequence: TGTGCCAGCAGCCCCGGGCACACTGAAGCTTTCTTT.

This clonotype appeared a few times. This sequence joins TRBV5-6 and TRBJ2-3, with D possibly matching TRBD2 (6 bases). The length of the CDR3 is 20 residues. From germline, CDR1 is SGHDT and CDR2 YYEEEE. V lost 1 base to trimming and J lost 0 bases, with 24 bases between them. In DNA form, the CDR3 reads TGTGCCAGCAGCTTGCTAGGAGGGACGGTAAGCGGGCCAAGCACAGATACGCAGTATTTT. It is translated as CASSLLGGTVSGPSTDTQYF.

This clonotype was picked up many times. This chain links TRBV5-1 with TRBJ1-1; D gene uncertain. The CDR3 is 13 residues long. CDR1 and CDR2 from the germline V gene are SGHRS and YFSETQ. V gave up 1 base and J gave up 0 bases, with 4 bases separating them. The CDR3 region is CASSLYMNTEAFF. The CDR3 nucleotides are TGCGCCAGCAGCTTGTATATGAACACTGAAGCTTTCTTT. Complete variable domain (other parts from reference TRBV5-1 and TRBJ1-1): KAGVTQTPRYLIKTRGQQVTLSCSPISGHRSVSWYQQTPGQGLQFLFEYFSETQRNKGNFPGRFSGRQFSNSRSEMNVSTLELGDSALYLCASSLYMNTEAFFGQGTRLTVV.

This clonotype turned up a few times. The rearrangement uses TRBV28 and TRBJ1-2; a possible D gene is TRBD1 (5 bases). The CDR3 is 15 amino acids. V dropped 5 bases and J dropped 4 bases, with 17 bases sitting between them. Germline CDR1 and CDR2: MDHEN and SYDVKM. In DNA, the CDR3 is TGTGCCAGCAGTGGGGCCGGGCACGGCCCCTATGGCTACACCTTC. This gives the protein CASSGAGHGPYGYTF.

V is TRBV25-1 and J is TRBJ1-6; no clear D. The V end was cut by 10 bases, the J end by 7 bases, with 17 bases between. From germline, CDR1 is MGHDK and CDR2 SYGVNS. This CDR3 is 14 amino acids long. The CDR3 is CATSEPRRNSPLHF. CDR3 in DNA: TGTGCCACCTCTGAACCGAGAAGGAATTCACCCCTCCACTTT.

This clonotype was counted at least ten times. The J gene is TRBJ1-1, the V gene TRBV20-1; D not certain. The CDR3 has 13 residues. Germline V gives CDR1 DFQATT, CDR2 SNEGSKA (reference sequence). V was trimmed by 5 bases and J by 0 bases, leaving 10 bases between them. CDR3 DNA sequence: TGCAGTGCTGACCGACACGTGAACACTGAAGCTTTCTTT. Amino acid sequence: CSADRHVNTEAFF.

The chain recombines TRBV5-1 with TRBJ2-7; D is tentatively TRBD1 or TRBD2 (6 bases each). Trimming pared 8 bases from V and 5 bases from J, leaving 20 bases between. Germline V gives CDR1 SGHRS, CDR2 YFSETQ. The CDR3 covers 14 residues. CDR3 in amino acids: CASNRPGAEDEQYF. The CDR3 nucleotides read TGCGCCAGTAACCGCCCGGGGGCTGAAGACGAGCAGTACTTC. Looking up the rest from reference TRBV5-1 and TRBJ2-7 gives the full variable domain: KAGVTQTPRYLIKTRGQQVTLSCSPISGHRSVSWYQQTPGQGLQFLFEYFSETQRNKGNFPGRFSGRQFSNSRSEMNVSTLELGDSALYLCASNRPGAEDEQYFGPGTRLTVT.

This clonotype has only a few counts. This chain uses TRBV27 with TRBJ1-1, with D unclear. The ends were cut back, 1 base at V and 4 bases at J, with 10 bases in the middle. Germline V gene sequence: CDR1 MNHEY, CDR2 SMNVEV (reference sequence). The CDR3 contains 14 residues. CDR3 DNA sequence: TGTGCCAGCAGTTTATTAGGGTTCGCCACTGAAGCTTTCTTT. Protein sequence: CASSLLGFATEAFF.

This clonotype was seen a handful of times. The V and J genes are TRBV11-2 and TRBJ1-6; 9 positions match TRBD1. From germline, CDR1 is SGHAT and CDR2 FQNNGV. CDR3 length equals 15 residues. Trimming took 5 bases from V and 10 from J; bases not matched to a gene: 9. This CDR3 reads CASSPTDRGSSPLHF. In DNA form, the CDR3 reads TGTGCCAGCAGCCCCACGGACAGGGGAAGCTCACCCCTCCACTTT.

This clonotype was detected only a few times. The CDR3 here is CASSQASGTFQETQYF. The CDR3 nucleotides are TGCGCCAGCAGCCAAGCCAGCGGCACTTTCCAAGAGACCCAGTACTTC. The J gene is TRBJ2-5, the V gene TRBV4-1, with D tentatively TRBD2 (5 bases). The germline gives CDR1 MGHRA, CDR2 YSYEKL. The ends were cut back, 1 base at V and 1 base at J, with 13 bases in the middle. This CDR3 spans 16 amino acids.

A few counts support this clonotype. The rearrangement joins TRBV5-4 to TRBJ2-5; the D gene is possibly TRBD1 (6 bases). Germline V gene data show CDR1 as SGHNT and CDR2 as YYREEE (reference sequence). Trimming pared 0 bases from V and 1 base from J, leaving 10 bases between. This CDR3 is built from 15 residues. CDR3 DNA sequence: TGTGCCAGCAGCTTGGGGACAGCTACCCAAGAGACCCAGTACTTC. This codes for CASSLGTATQETQYF. Full variable domain (outside the CDR3, taken from reference TRBV5-4 and TRBJ2-5): ETGVTQSPTHLIKTRGQQVTLRCSSQSGHNTVSWYQQALGQGPQFIFQYYREEENGRGNFPPRFSGLQFPNYSSELNVNALELDDSALYLCASSLGTATQETQYFGPGTRLLVL.

The chain joins TRBV20-1 to TRBJ2-7; D not certain. The CDR3 consists of 15 residues. Trimming removed 3 bases from V and 3 bases from J, with 18 bases in between. From germline, CDR1 is DFQATT and CDR2 SNEGSKA (reference sequence). CDR3 sequence: CSASSIGQAVYEQYF. DNA of the CDR3: TGCAGTGCTAGTTCAATAGGCCAGGCTGTCTACGAGCAGTACTTC.

The chain couples TRBV6-5 to TRBJ2-1; the match to TRBD2 covers 13 bases. CDR3 length: 16 amino acids. V shed 2 bases and J 6 bases; nucleotides not matched to a gene: 4. Germline values: CDR1 MNHEY, CDR2 SVGAGI. As DNA, the CDR3 is TGTGCCAGCAGTTACCGGACTAGCGGGAGAGGCAATGAGCAGTTCTTC. It specifies CASSYRTSGRGNEQFF.

This clonotype has more than one count but fewer than ten. The V and J genes are TRBV28 and TRBJ2-1, with 7 bases matching TRBD2. Germline V lookup: CDR1 MDHEN, CDR2 SYDVKM. Losses at the gene ends were 3 bases for V and 6 bases for J; bases not matched to a gene: 8. CDR3 length equals 15 residues. The CDR3 DNA reads as TGTGCCAGCAGTTTGGCGCTAGCGGCCCCCAATGAGCAGTTCTTC. As protein: CASSLALAAPNEQFF.

This chain connects TRBV6-5 to TRBJ2-6; unclear D gene. Deletions cut 6 bases from V and 1 base from J, with 10 bases between. CDR1 is MNHEY, CDR2 SVGAGI, per germline. The CDR3 is 15 amino acids. The CDR3 nucleotides read TGTGCCAGCAGAAAACACCTATCTGGGGCCAACGTCCTGACTTTC. It translates to CASRKHLSGANVLTF.

This clonotype was counted many times. The chain couples TRBV12-3 or TRBV12-4 to TRBJ1-5; D ambiguous. CDR3 size: 13 residues. The V end lost 0 bases, the J end lost 4 bases, and 4 bases lay between the germline ends. The chain's CDR3 is CASSLAENQPQHF. The DNA for the CDR3 is TGTGCCAGCAGTTTAGCAGAGAATCAGCCCCAGCATTTT.

This clonotype was detected only a few times. The chain is built from TRBV5-1 and TRBJ2-1; maybe TRBD2 (5 bases). This CDR3 comprises 15 residues. Germline CDR1 is SGHRS and CDR2 is YFSETQ. The V gene lost 0 bases and the J gene lost 6 bases, with 13 bases spanning the gap. The DNA of the CDR3 is TGCGCCAGCAGCTTGGTTTCGCGGGTCGTCAATGAGCAGTTCTTC. Its protein product is CASSLVSRVVNEQFF.

V usage is TRBV4-3 and J usage is TRBJ2-2, with TRBD2 matching 8 bases. CDR3 length: 19 residues. The trim removed 0 bases at V and 0 bases at J, leaving 9 bases unmatched. Per the germline V gene, CDR1 is LGHNA and CDR2 is YSLEER. The chain's CDR3 is CASSQETRREGSNTGELFF. CDR3 nucleotide sequence: TGCGCCAGCAGCCAAGAAACTCGTCGGGAGGGCTCGAACACCGGGGAGCTGTTTTTT.

This clonotype has more than one count but fewer than ten. This rearrangement joins TRBV7-2 to TRBJ2-7, with D perhaps assigned TRBD1 or TRBD2 (5 bases each). The ends were cut back, 4 bases at V and 4 bases at J, with 14 bases in the middle. The CDR3 is 14 amino acids. CDR1 is SGHTA and CDR2 is FQGNSA in the germline V gene. As DNA, the CDR3 is TGTGCCAGCAGCTCATACGGGGCCTCTTACGAGCAGTACTTC. This translates into CASSSYGASYEQYF.

There are a few counts of this clonotype. The chain is built from TRBV5-1 and TRBJ1-2; no reliable D call. Germline CDR1 and CDR2: SGHRS and YFSETQ. The germline V and J ends were trimmed by 4 bases and 2 bases, with 9 bases remaining between them. The CDR3 covers 13 residues. This CDR3 reads CASSPDGNYGYTF. The CDR3 DNA follows: TGCGCCAGCAGCCCGGACGGAAACTATGGCTACACCTTC. The full variable domain, rest sourced from reference TRBV5-1 and TRBJ1-2, is KAGVTQTPRYLIKTRGQQVTLSCSPISGHRSVSWYQQTPGQGLQFLFEYFSETQRNKGNFPGRFSGRQFSNSRSEMNVSTLELGDSALYLCASSPDGNYGYTFGSGTRLTVV.